This T cell receptor (beta chain) derives from a study of blood T cell repertoires in COVID-19. Overall study context: PBMCs, B-cell-depleted T cells, or T cells were the source of the cDNA or gDNA that made up the material.

The cohort comprised adults aged 18 to 89 years residing in some 24 US areas. Donors were grouped by their self-reported clinical history. The CDR3 spans 14 residues. Trimming pared 3 bases from V and 4 bases from J, leaving 10 bases between. The germline CDR1 and CDR2 sequences are KGHSH and LQKENI. TCRdb keeps only in-frame clones here, not all; method: immunoSEQ multiplex PCR. The sample includes roughly 250,000 clones, approximately 91% seen only once; the top ten take 2% to 2.5%. The V call is TRBV18, the J call TRBJ1-5; D is uncertain. Sequenced: PBMCs or T cells enriched from blood (not recorded which). The sequence was obtained from a woman between 35 and 50 years old with acute COVID-19. The CDR3 region has the DNA TGTGCCAGCTCACCCGATGGCGGAAATCAGCCCCAGCATTTT. It codes for CASSPDGGNQPQHF.